The 11 T cell receptor beta chains in this list originate from one sample, sequenced in a study of T-cell memory formation after mild COVID-19. TCRdb called the 5' RACE reads again in MiXCR, with one record for every CDR3 protein. The sample contains 250,000 to 300,000 distinct CDR3 sequences, about 16% of which appear only once. Sample: PBMCs or a T cell subset sorted from them (not recorded which). The receptors originated from a man aged 18 to 29 who had mild COVID-19 (a few samples of this study predate the infection). Cell type and time point are not known.

This clonotype was seen more than once but under ten times. The chain has TRBV7-9 and TRBJ2-3, with TRBD2 matching over 8 bases. Unmatched junction bases numbered 5, after V lost 5 bases and J lost 4 bases. The V gene's germline CDR1 is SEHNR and CDR2 FQNEAQ (reference sequence). The length of the CDR3 is 14 residues. Here the CDR3 DNA reads TGTGCCAGCAGCCTCGGGACTAGGTCAGATACGCAGTATTTT. It codes for CASSLGTRSDTQYF.

In this sample, this clonotype turned up a few times. The chain carries TRBV2 and TRBJ1-3; D is unresolved. There are 13 residues in the CDR3. Per germline, CDR1 SNHLY and CDR2 FYNNEI. Trimming took 4 bases from V and 7 from J, leaving 11 bases between them. The CDR3 spells CASSGRLGNTIYF. Written as DNA, the CDR3 is TGTGCCAGCAGTGGACGGCTGGGGAACACCATATATTTT.

The chain carries TRBV6-5 and TRBJ2-5, with TRBD1 matching over 9 bases. The germline gives CDR1 MNHEY, CDR2 SVGAGI. The trim removed 0 bases at V and 7 bases at J, leaving 9 bases unmatched. The CDR3 covers 16 residues. Here the CDR3 DNA reads TGTGCCAGCAGTTACTCGATGACAGGGGGTTCCTGGACCCAGTACTTC. It translates to CASSYSMTGGSWTQYF.

The chain joins TRBV25-1 to TRBJ2-5, with D maybe TRBD1 (5 bases). The V gene lost 1 base and the J gene lost 6 bases, with 12 bases spanning the gap. Germline assignment: CDR1 MGHDK and CDR2 SYGVNS. The CDR3 extends over 14 amino acids. In DNA form, the CDR3 reads TGTGCCAGCAGTGAATTTATTACAGGAAAGACCCAGTACTTC. Protein product: CASSEFITGKTQYF.

This clonotype was picked up a small number of times. One junction end disagrees with the germline gene, perhaps due to a read error. V usage is TRBV7-3 and J usage is TRBJ1-2; perhaps TRBD1 as D (5 bases). This CDR3 is built from 14 residues. CDR1 SGHTA and CDR2 FQGTGA come from the germline V gene. The CDR3 bases are TGTGTCAGCAGCTCAAACCGGCAGGGAGATGGCTACACCTTC. It yields the protein CVSSSNRQGDGYTF.

V gene TRBV4-3 combines with J gene TRBJ2-7, with D hard to call. Germline V gene data show CDR1 as LGHNA and CDR2 as YSLEER. The ends were cut back, 4 bases at V and 3 bases at J, with 16 bases in the middle. The CDR3 extends over 15 amino acids. This chain's CDR3 is CASSRTLPDGYEQYF. The CDR3 coding sequence is TGCGCCAGCAGCCGAACCCTGCCGGACGGCTACGAGCAGTACTTC.

This clonotype has a count of ten or more. The V and J genes are TRBV5-1 and TRBJ2-1; possibly TRBD1 or TRBD2 for D (5 bases each). Between the trimmed V and J ends, which lost 5 bases and 7 bases, there was a span of 16 bases. The CDR3 extends over 14 amino acids. The germline gives CDR1 SGHRS, CDR2 YFSETQ. CDR3: CASSVSGLRNEQFF. CDR3 bases: TGCGCCAGCAGTGTGTCGGGGCTCCGAAATGAGCAGTTCTTC.

The chain has TRBV6-6 and TRBJ1-2; no clear D gene. V was trimmed by 2 bases and J by 7 bases, leaving 8 bases between them. Germline V lookup: CDR1 MNHNY, CDR2 SVGAGI (reference sequence). This CDR3 is 12 amino acids long. The CDR3 sequence is CASSYDGSGYTF. In DNA form, the CDR3 reads TGTGCCAGCAGTTACGACGGCTCTGGCTACACCTTC.

This clonotype was counted many times. V gene TRBV12-3 or TRBV12-4 combines with J gene TRBJ2-7; TRBD2 aligns across 8 bases. The CDR3 is made up of 14 amino acids. V lost 5 bases and J lost 0; bases outside the gene matches: 3. The CDR3 sequence is CASSPGGGSYEQYF. DNA of the CDR3: TGTGCCAGCAGTCCCGGGGGGGGCTCCTACGAGCAGTACTTC.

The V call is TRBV4-1, the J call TRBJ2-5, with 7 positions matching TRBD1. With 3 bases clipped from V and 5 bases from J, the junction kept 9 bases outside the gene matches. The CDR3 loop spans 15 amino acids. The V gene's germline CDR1 is MGHRA and CDR2 YSYEKL. CDR3 nucleotide sequence: TGCGCCAGCAGCCAGTCCCACAGGGGCGGGGAGACCCAGTACTTC. This translates into CASSQSHRGGETQYF.

The rearrangement joins TRBV24-1 to TRBJ2-7, with D maybe TRBD1 (6 bases). This CDR3 region has 16 residues. CDR1 is KGHDR, CDR2 SFDVKD, per germline. Trimming shortened V by 1 base and J by 1 base, and 13 bases separated the two germline ends. The CDR3 sequence: CATSDLTQGQSYEQYF. The CDR3 DNA sequence: TGTGCCACCAGTGATTTAACCCAAGGACAGTCCTACGAGCAGTACTTC.